These 13 T cell receptor beta chains were all obtained from the same sample, sequenced in a study of somatic mutations in cytotoxic T cells in rheumatoid arthritis. Measured with immunoSEQ multiplex PCR; TCRdb has only the in-frame clones, and not every one. The repertoire includes about 2,300 clones, approximately 84% of them detected once, and roughly 40% sits in the top ten. The specimen sequenced was CD8+ T cells sorted from blood. The receptors come from an adult with rheumatoid arthritis.

This clone has a handful of counts. CDR3 in amino acids: CASTVIEKLFF. The CDR3 region has the DNA TGTGCCAGCACCGTTATTGAAAAACTGTTTTTT. The genes are TRBV9 and TRBJ1-4; D remains ambiguous. Germline CDR1 SGDLS, CDR2 YYNGEE. The CDR3 totals 11 residues. Trimming stripped 6 bases from V and 7 bases from J, with 7 bases between.

This clone is classed as large (0.1 to 1%). The chain joins TRBV7-3 to TRBJ1-2, with a weak D call TRBD1 (5 bases). This CDR3 comprises 12 residues. Trimming left V 2 bases short and J 4 bases short, with 5 bases between. Germline V lookup: CDR1 SGHTA, CDR2 FQGTGA. CDR3 amino acids: CASSLQGYGYTF. The CDR3 DNA is TGTGCCAGCAGCTTACAGGGCTATGGCTACACCTTC.

The chain links TRBV2 to TRBJ2-5, with TRBD2 identical over 9 bases. Germline V gene lookup returns CDR1 SNHLY and CDR2 FYNNEI. V lost 4 bases, J lost 5 bases, and 14 bases stayed unmatched. CDR3 length equals 17 residues. CDR3: CASSVRAGGYSGETQYF. CDR3 coding DNA: TGTGCCAGCAGTGTAAGGGCGGGGGGGTACTCGGGGGAGACCCAGTACTTC.

The chain links TRBV9 to TRBJ1-2; a possible D gene is TRBD1 (6 bases). CDR3 length: 13 residues. The germline CDR1 and CDR2 sequences are SGDLS and YYNGEE. Trimming took 8 bases from V and 5 from J, leaving 16 bases between them. The CDR3 is CASNRKGGYGYTF. The CDR3 DNA is TGTGCCAGTAATAGGAAAGGGGGGTATGGCTACACCTTC.

This clone was observed a few times. The chain recombines TRBV12-5 with TRBJ1-1; D is ambiguous. The CDR3 spans 19 residues. V was pared by 0 bases and J by 2 bases, with 22 bases between. Germline CDR1 LGHNT, CDR2 FRNRAP. The CDR3 sequence is CASGLVRSPPPRRNTEAFF. In nucleotides, the CDR3 is TGTGCTAGTGGTTTGGTACGTTCGCCCCCCCCCAGGAGAAACACTGAAGCTTTCTTT.

This sequence joins TRBV28 and TRBJ2-7; D remains unclear. V lost 6 bases, J lost 3 bases, and 15 bases lay in between. There are 14 residues in the CDR3. Per the germline V gene, CDR1 is MDHEN and CDR2 is SYDVKM. The DNA of the CDR3 is TGTGCCAGCAGGTCCCAGACGCTCTACTACGAGCAGTACTTC. Its translation is CASRSQTLYYEQYF.

The J gene is TRBJ1-3, the V gene TRBV10-3; tentative D call: TRBD1 (6 bases). The CDR3 is 16 residues long. V lost 3 bases and J 2 bases, leaving 14 bases between the germline ends. Looked up from germline, CDR1 is ENHRY and CDR2 is SYGVKD. The CDR3 here is CAISENRDNAGNTIYF. The CDR3 bases are TGTGCCATCAGTGAAAACCGGGACAACGCTGGAAACACCATATATTTT.

The rearrangement uses TRBV4-1 and TRBJ2-7; D is ambiguous. The CDR3 has 15 residues. The germline CDR1 and CDR2 sequences are MGHRA and YSYEKL. The V end lost 3 bases, the J end lost 7 bases, and 19 bases lay between the germline ends. The CDR3 here is CASSQTPLAAEEQYF. CDR3 coding DNA: TGCGCCAGCAGCCAGACCCCTTTGGCGGCGGAGGAGCAGTACTTC.

The V gene is TRBV19, the J gene TRBJ2-5; TRBD1 might be the D (5 bases). The CDR3 length is 15 residues. Germline V lookup: CDR1 LNHDA, CDR2 SQIVND (reference sequence). V lost 5 bases and J 2 bases, leaving 15 bases between the germline ends. The CDR3 reads CASSPSWGPQETQYF. The DNA for the CDR3 is TGTGCCAGTAGTCCGTCGTGGGGCCCACAAGAGACCCAGTACTTC.

This chain links TRBV19 with TRBJ2-1, with 10 bases identical to TRBD1. Germline CDR1 LNHDA, CDR2 SQIVND (reference sequence). Germline trimming cut 3 bases from V and 7 bases from J; bases unmatched to any gene: 9. The CDR3 has 16 residues. In DNA, the CDR3 is TGTGCCAGTAGTATTCAGGGGACAGGGGCGAGGAATGAGCAGTTCTTC. Translating it yields CASSIQGTGARNEQFF.

V is TRBV28 and J is TRBJ2-1, with 10 bases aligning to TRBD1. After removal of 3 bases from V and 10 bases from J, the junction contained 3 bases not matched to a gene. CDR1 MDHEN and CDR2 SYDVKM come from the germline V gene. The length of the CDR3 is 13 residues. The CDR3 DNA follows: TGTGCCAGCAGTTTCTGGACAGGGGGGGAGCAGTTCTTC. This sequence encodes CASSFWTGGEQFF. The whole variable domain, filled in from reference TRBV28 and TRBJ2-1, reads DVKVTQSSRYLVKRTGEKVFLECVQDMDHENMFWYRQDPGLGLRLIYFSYDVKMKEKGDIPEGYSVSREKKERFSLILESASTNQTSMYLCASSFWTGGEQFFGPGTRLTVL.

The chain carries TRBV9 and TRBJ2-5; 8 nucleotides line up with TRBD1. V gave up 0 bases and J gave up 5 bases; unmatched junction bases: 9. Germline V CDR1 and CDR2: SGDLS, YYNGEE. This CDR3 region has 16 residues. CDR3: CASSVGGQGARETQYF. The CDR3 DNA reads as TGTGCCAGCAGCGTAGGGGGGCAGGGGGCCCGGGAGACCCAGTACTTC.

In regard to this clone: Other DNA variants within this sample encode the same CDR3. This chain joins TRBV11-3 and TRBJ2-5; 9 bases line up with TRBD1. CDR1 and CDR2 from the germline V gene are SGHNT and YENEEA. The CDR3 spans 17 residues. V lost 6 bases and J lost 2; bases outside the gene matches: 13. CDR3 coding DNA: TGTGCCAGCAGTACTTGGACAGGGGTTCGGGTGCAAGAGACCCAGTACTTC. Translation: CASSTWTGVRVQETQYF.